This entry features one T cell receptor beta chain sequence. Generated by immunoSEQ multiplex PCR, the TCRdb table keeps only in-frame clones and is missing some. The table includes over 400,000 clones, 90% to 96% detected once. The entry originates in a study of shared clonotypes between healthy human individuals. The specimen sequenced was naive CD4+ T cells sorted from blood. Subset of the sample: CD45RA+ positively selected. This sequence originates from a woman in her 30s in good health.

The CDR3 is CASSETATYEQYF. The CDR3 coding sequence is TGTGCCAGCAGTGAAACAGCCACCTACGAGCAGTACTTC. This chain joins TRBV6-1 and TRBJ2-7, with D uncertain. The CDR3 loop spans 13 amino acids. V shed 2 bases and J shed 2 bases, with 7 bases lying between them. Germline V gene lookup returns CDR1 MNHNS and CDR2 SASEGT.